There are a few counts of the clone carrying this TCR beta chain. Its specificity is not known. This record belongs to a study of T cell repertoires in cytomegalovirus infection. For the study at large: Public TCR beta signatures were indicative of both CMV infection and a matching HLA type. Regarding the study as a whole: The cumulative frequency of public TCR beta families identified carriers of CMV plus the relevant HLA. CMV-specific TCR beta clonotypes restricted by HLA-C were the ones dominating the ex vivo response.

The germline gives CDR1 SGHTA, CDR2 FQGNSA. The CDR3 totals 17 residues. V lost 2 bases, J lost 0 bases, and 17 bases lay in between. Via MiXCR, TCRdb re-called the reads, giving one row per CDR3 protein. The sample records 400,000 or so distinct CDR3 sequences, approximately 32% being singletons. The TCR comes from a human donor in good health (CMV status not recorded). Some clones in this sample may be carry-over from other donors' samples. V and J are TRBV7-2 and TRBJ2-7; D not certain. Sequencing was carried out using PBMCs. The CDR3 here is CASSLLARARSSYEQYF. The CDR3 region has the DNA TGTGCCAGCAGCTTACTGGCCCGGGCGCGGAGCTCCTACGAGCAGTACTTC.